Below, 28 T cell receptor beta chains from the same sample are listed, as sequenced in a study of blood T cell repertoires in COVID-19. The repertoire was sequenced with immunoSEQ multiplex PCR; TCRdb's copy has only in-frame clones and lacks some. The sample contains 70,000 to 85,000 clones, around 80% of which appear only once. Sequenced sample: peripheral blood. The origin of the receptors is a human donor in a cohort sampled during active COVID-19.

This rearrangement joins TRBV15 to TRBJ2-7; 7 nucleotides align to TRBD2. CDR1 is LNHNV and CDR2 is YYDKDF in the germline V gene (reference sequence). Trimming removed 3 bases from V and 3 bases from J; junction bases left unmatched: 11. The CDR3 covers 16 residues. As DNA, the CDR3 is TGTGCCACCAGCAGGGTTACGGAGCGGGGCCACTACGAGCAGTACTTC. Amino acids: CATSRVTERGHYEQYF.

The rearrangement joins TRBV11-2 to TRBJ1-2, with D possibly matching TRBD1 (5 bases). Trimming removed 1 base from V and 6 bases from J, with 18 bases in between. This CDR3 spans 16 amino acids. CDR1 is SGHAT, CDR2 FQNNGV, per germline. DNA of the CDR3: TGTGCCAGCAGCTTAGGATTATGGGCAGGGATCGATGGCTACACCTTC. Translated: CASSLGLWAGIDGYTF.

The chain combines TRBV29-1 with TRBJ1-5, with 8 nucleotides matching TRBD1. Germline lookup yields CDR1 SQVTM and CDR2 ANQGSEA. This CDR3 comprises 14 residues. After removal of 5 bases from V and 4 bases from J, the junction contained 7 bases not matched to a gene. This chain's CDR3 is CSVLGQVRNQPQHF. The CDR3, as DNA: TGCAGCGTTTTGGGACAGGTCAGAAATCAGCCCCAGCATTTT. Full variable domain (missing parts from reference TRBV29-1 and TRBJ1-5): SAVISQKPSRDICQRGTSLTIQCQVDSQVTMMFWYRQQPGQSLTLIATANQGSEATYESGFVIDKFPISRPNLTFSTLTVSNMSPEDSSIYLCSVLGQVRNQPQHFGDGTRLSIL.

V and J are TRBV25-1 and TRBJ2-7, with 8 bases fitting TRBD1. The germline V gene has CDR1 MGHDK and CDR2 SYGVNS. This CDR3 has 15 amino acids. V trimming: 10 bases; J trimming: 1 base; junction bases outside the gene matches: 12. The CDR3 is CATPGQGIGSYEQYF. CDR3 DNA: TGTGCCACCCCAGGACAGGGAATAGGTTCCTACGAGCAGTACTTC.

V gene TRBV5-1 combines with J gene TRBJ2-7; weak D call: TRBD1 (6 bases). Germline V gene data show CDR1 as SGHRS and CDR2 as YFSETQ. The CDR3 is made up of 16 amino acids. Trimming left V 4 bases short and J 1 base short, with 18 bases between. This chain's CDR3 is CASSLTGTNPSYEQYF. CDR3 in DNA: TGCGCCAGCAGCCTTACGGGGACAAATCCTTCCTACGAGCAGTACTTC.

V is TRBV30 and J is TRBJ2-7, with TRBD2 matching 8 bases. V dropped 4 bases and J dropped 3; count of bases not matched to a gene: 5. This CDR3 region has 13 residues. Germline V CDR1 and CDR2: GTSNPN, SVGIG (reference sequence). For the CDR3, the DNA is TGTGCCTGGACGTCGGGAGGGGACTACGAGCAGTACTTC. It specifies CAWTSGGDYEQYF.

The rearrangement joins TRBV6-5 to TRBJ1-1; 7 bases match TRBD1. CDR3 length: 15 amino acids. Trimming removed 6 bases from V and 4 bases from J; junction bases left unmatched: 11. The germline V gene has CDR1 MNHEY and CDR2 SVGAGI. The CDR3 DNA follows: TGTGCCAGCAGCGATGCAGGGGGTAGAAGCACTGAAGCTTTCTTT. It encodes CASSDAGGRSTEAFF.

The rearrangement uses TRBV7-6 and TRBJ2-3; 12 bases are a match to TRBD2. Trimming at V came to 5 bases and at J to 11 bases, leaving 5 bases not matched to a gene. There are 13 residues in the CDR3. Germline CDR1 is SGHVS and CDR2 is FNYEAQ. The CDR3 DNA is TGTGCCAGCAGCCTCCGACTAGCGGGAGTGCAGTATTTT. Translation: CASSLRLAGVQYF. The variable domain in full, with the rest retrieved from reference TRBV7-6 and TRBJ2-3, is GAGVSQSPRYKVTKRGQDVALRCDPISGHVSLYWYRQALGQGPEFLTYFNYEAQQDKSGLPNDRFSAERPEGSISTLTIQRTEQRDSAMYRCASSLRLAGVQYFGPGTRLTVL.

The chain joins TRBV19 to TRBJ1-5; D is possibly TRBD1 (5 bases). The CDR3 runs to 14 residues. The germline gives CDR1 LNHDA, CDR2 SQIVND (reference sequence). V was pared by 4 bases and J by 0 bases, with 7 bases between. In DNA, the CDR3 is TGTGCCAGTAGTAGACAGCATAGCAATCAGCCCCAGCATTTT. Translating it yields CASSRQHSNQPQHF.

This clone was seen only once. The V call is TRBV13, the J call TRBJ1-5, with no clear D. From germline, CDR1 is PRHDT and CDR2 FYEKMQ (reference sequence). CDR3 length equals 15 residues. Trimming stripped 4 bases from V and 2 bases from J, with 12 bases between. CDR3 bases: TGTGCCAGCAGCTCCAAGAATTCGGGCAATCAGCCCCAGCATTTT. The encoded protein is CASSSKNSGNQPQHF. Full variable domain (outside the CDR3, taken from reference TRBV13 and TRBJ1-5): AAGVIQSPRHLIKEKRETATLKCYPIPRHDTVYWYQQGPGQDPQFLISFYEKMQSDKGSIPDRFSAQQFSDYHSELNMSSLELGDSALYFCASSSKNSGNQPQHFGDGTRLSIL.

The sample holds a few counts of this clone. The J gene is TRBJ2-7, the V gene TRBV28; maybe TRBD2 (7 bases). The CDR3 extends over 14 amino acids. Germline CDR1 reads MDHEN; CDR2 reads SYDVKM. V dropped 8 bases and J dropped 3 bases, with 17 bases sitting between them. The CDR3 sequence is CASRSGGLNYEQYF. CDR3 sequence (DNA): TGTGCCAGCCGCTCCGGGGGGCTAAACTACGAGCAGTACTTC.

Written as DNA, the CDR3 is TGTGCCAGTAAGGCGGGGGGGCCCAGTATATCTGAGCAGTTCTTC. Protein: CASKAGGPSISEQFF. The V call is TRBV19, the J call TRBJ2-1; TRBD2 agrees at 9 bases. This CDR3 has 15 residues. V lost 7 bases to trimming and J lost 9 bases; unmatched junction nucleotides: 13. The germline CDR1 and CDR2 sequences are LNHDA and SQIVND (reference sequence).

The chain has TRBV5-4 and TRBJ2-7; 7 bases are shared with TRBD1. Looked up from germline, CDR1 is SGHNT and CDR2 is YYREEE (reference sequence). Trimming removed 4 bases from V and 10 bases from J; junction bases left unmatched: 8. The CDR3 is 12 residues long. The CDR3 sequence is CASSPAGTVQYF. The CDR3 nucleotides read TGTGCCAGCAGCCCCGCCGGGACAGTACAGTACTTC.

The chain couples TRBV19 to TRBJ2-3, with D perhaps TRBD1 (5 bases). CDR1 is LNHDA and CDR2 is SQIVND in the germline V gene (reference sequence). The CDR3 has 13 amino acids. V gave up 3 bases and J gave up 3 bases, with 7 bases separating them. The CDR3 region is CASSIRGTDTQYF. The DNA for the CDR3 is TGTGCCAGTAGTATTAGGGGAACAGATACGCAGTATTTT.

The sample holds one count of this clone. The V call is TRBV4-1, the J call TRBJ1-2, with D maybe TRBD1 (6 bases). Deletions cut 1 base from V and 4 bases from J, with 13 bases between. The length of the CDR3 is 15 residues. Germline V lookup: CDR1 MGHRA, CDR2 YSYEKL. In nucleotides, the CDR3 is TGCGCCAGCAGCCAAGGAGCGGGGGGCGTCTATGGCTACACCTTC. Its translation is CASSQGAGGVYGYTF.

This clone was detected a few times. The chain's CDR3 is CASTPTGASGYTF. CDR3 DNA: TGTGCCAGCACCCCGACAGGGGCCTCTGGCTACACCTTC. This chain joins TRBV7-2 and TRBJ1-2; 8 nucleotides line up with TRBD1. Trimming took 7 bases from V and 7 from J; bases not matched to a gene: 8. CDR1 and CDR2 from the germline V gene are SGHTA and FQGNSA. This CDR3 region has 13 residues.

The genes are TRBV28 and TRBJ2-5; a possible D gene is TRBD1 (5 bases). The CDR3 is made up of 15 amino acids. The V gene's germline CDR1 is MDHEN and CDR2 SYDVKM. With 6 bases removed from V and 0 bases from J, the gap between germline ends came to 14 bases. The CDR3 nucleotides are TGTGCCAGCAGCCAGCCCCCAGGGAACCAAGAGACCCAGTACTTC. Its translation is CASSQPPGNQETQYF.

This sequence joins TRBV29-1 and TRBJ2-1; TRBD1 agrees at 11 bases. Germline CDR1 SQVTM, CDR2 ANQGSEA. Trimming removed 6 bases from V and 3 bases from J; junction bases left unmatched: 4. This CDR3 contains 14 residues. The CDR3 protein is CSVAGTGGYNEQFF. CDR3 sequence (DNA): TGCAGCGTCGCTGGGACAGGGGGCTACAATGAGCAGTTCTTC.

The chain links TRBV9 to TRBJ1-3; TRBD1 aligns across 7 bases. Germline lookup yields CDR1 SGDLS and CDR2 YYNGEE. The CDR3 has 15 amino acids. J lost 3 bases, V lost 3 bases, and 6 bases had no gene match. CDR3 nucleotide sequence: TGTGCCAGCAGCGCCCTTCAGGGGGGTGGAAACACCATATATTTT. As protein: CASSALQGGGNTIYF. Full variable domain (outside the CDR3, taken from reference TRBV9 and TRBJ1-3): DSGVTQTPKHLITATGQRVTLRCSPRSGDLSVYWYQQSLDQGLQFLIQYYNGEERAKGNILERFSAQQFPDLHSELNLSSLELGDSALYFCASSALQGGGNTIYFGEGSWLTVV.

The chain combines TRBV19 with TRBJ2-3; TRBD2 aligns across 9 bases. This CDR3 comprises 13 residues. The germline CDR1 and CDR2 sequences are LNHDA and SQIVND (reference sequence). V trimming: 6 bases; J trimming: 4 bases; junction bases outside the gene matches: 2. As DNA, the CDR3 is TGTGCCAGTAGACGCGGGAGGGCAGATACGCAGTATTTT. Translating gives CASRRGRADTQYF.

The chain joins TRBV28 to TRBJ1-3, with D unclear. V lost 6 bases and J lost 3, with 24 bases in between. Germline loops: CDR1 MDHEN, CDR2 SYDVKM. The CDR3 extends over 18 amino acids. CDR3 DNA: TGTGCCAGCAGAGGAGGGCGGCCGGGTTGGAATTTTGGAAACACCATATATTTT. Its translation: CASRGGRPGWNFGNTIYF.

The chain recombines TRBV5-5 with TRBJ1-3; tentative D call: TRBD1 (6 bases). Germline V gene sequence: CDR1 SGHKS, CDR2 YYEKEE (reference sequence). This CDR3 has 17 residues. Deletions cut 4 bases from V and 8 bases from J, with 25 bases between. The CDR3 DNA follows: TGTGCCAGCAGCCCACCACGGGGGGCAGGCCCGGAGGACACCATATATTTT. Translated, it gives CASSPPRGAGPEDTIYF.

The chain uses TRBV9 and TRBJ1-1; 10 bases align to TRBD1. The length of the CDR3 is 15 residues. Germline-derived CDR1 and CDR2 are SGDLS and YYNGEE. The J segment lost 5 bases and the V segment lost 5 bases, leaving 9 bases of the junction unmatched. CDR3 DNA: TGTGCCAGCAGGACGACAGGGGGCTTAATTACTGAAGCTTTCTTT. This translates into CASRTTGGLITEAFF. The entire variable domain, with the rest obtained from reference TRBV9 and TRBJ1-1, is as follows: DSGVTQTPKHLITATGQRVTLRCSPRSGDLSVYWYQQSLDQGLQFLIQYYNGEERAKGNILERFSAQQFPDLHSELNLSSLELGDSALYFCASRTTGGLITEAFFGQGTRLTVV.

The chain couples TRBV5-8 to TRBJ1-1, with no clear D. Germline-derived CDR1 and CDR2 are SGHTS and YDEGEE. V was clipped by 2 bases and J by 4 bases, with 15 bases between them. This CDR3 has 15 residues. The CDR3 reads CASSLRSGGGTEAFF. DNA for the CDR3: TGTGCCAGCAGCTTACGGTCCGGTGGTGGCACTGAAGCTTTCTTT.

The gene calls are TRBV3-1 (or the pseudogene TRBV3-2) and TRBJ2-2; D unresolved. Germline CDR1 LGHDT, CDR2 YNNKEL (reference sequence). The CDR3 sequence is 16 residues long. Trimming stripped 1 base from V and 3 bases from J, with 12 bases between. The CDR3 loop is CASSQVRSLHTGELFF. The CDR3 nucleotides are TGTGCCAGCAGCCAAGTTAGGAGCCTACACACCGGGGAGCTGTTTTTT.

The chain couples TRBV19 to TRBJ2-1; possibly TRBD1 for D (6 bases). Germline V lookup: CDR1 LNHDA, CDR2 SQIVND (reference sequence). This CDR3 comprises 13 residues. V was cut by 2 bases and J by 7 bases, with 9 bases left in between. The CDR3 sequence is CASSIQQGNEQFF. CDR3 bases: TGTGCCAGTAGTATACAACAGGGTAATGAGCAGTTCTTC.

The gene calls are TRBV5-1 and TRBJ2-3; 9 nucleotides line up with TRBD2. Trimming cost V 0 bases and J 7 bases; bases outside gene matches: 9. The CDR3 extends over 16 amino acids. Germline lookup yields CDR1 SGHRS and CDR2 YFSETQ. Written as DNA, the CDR3 is TGCGCCAGCAGCTTGGTTGTTAGCGGGGGCGGAAATACGCAGTATTTT. Amino acids: CASSLVVSGGGNTQYF.

The count of this clone is one. The rearrangement links TRBV6-5 to TRBJ1-3, with TRBD1 identical over 8 bases. This CDR3 contains 12 residues. In germline, CDR1 is MNHEY, CDR2 SVGAGI. The V and J ends lost 10 bases and 4 bases, in that order; junction bases with no gene match: 3. The CDR3 sequence: CATGDRGNTIYF. The CDR3 DNA sequence: TGTGCCACTGGGGACAGGGGAAACACCATATATTTT.